Sequencing of this T cell receptor beta chain was carried out in a study of blood T cell repertoires in COVID-19. Study summary: COVID-19 samples, acute and convalescent, were from the United States, Italy and Spain. T cells, B-cell-depleted T cells, or PBMCs provided the cDNA or gDNA that served as material.

Authors' data handling: Researchers report that nucleated cell counts were estimated from reference gene primer amplification. Sequenced by immunoSEQ multiplex PCR; TCRdb stores in-frame clones only, minus some. The V and J calls and clone size come from that table; D and trimming were worked out from the DNA. This repertoire shows more than 250,000 clones, 75% to 90% found once; its top ten account for roughly 1.9%. Per the germline V gene, CDR1 is MNHEY and CDR2 is SVGAGI. This CDR3 contains 15 residues. V lost 4 bases to trimming and J lost 2 bases, with 15 bases between them. This chain uses TRBV6-5 with TRBJ2-7, with TRBD1 as a possible D gene (6 bases). Material for sequencing was peripheral blood. The clonotype was recovered from a woman younger than 45 who had recovered from COVID-19. The CDR3 DNA is TGTGCCAGCAGTTCCACCCGGACAGACACCTACGAGCAGTACTTC. It yields the protein CASSSTRTDTYEQYF.